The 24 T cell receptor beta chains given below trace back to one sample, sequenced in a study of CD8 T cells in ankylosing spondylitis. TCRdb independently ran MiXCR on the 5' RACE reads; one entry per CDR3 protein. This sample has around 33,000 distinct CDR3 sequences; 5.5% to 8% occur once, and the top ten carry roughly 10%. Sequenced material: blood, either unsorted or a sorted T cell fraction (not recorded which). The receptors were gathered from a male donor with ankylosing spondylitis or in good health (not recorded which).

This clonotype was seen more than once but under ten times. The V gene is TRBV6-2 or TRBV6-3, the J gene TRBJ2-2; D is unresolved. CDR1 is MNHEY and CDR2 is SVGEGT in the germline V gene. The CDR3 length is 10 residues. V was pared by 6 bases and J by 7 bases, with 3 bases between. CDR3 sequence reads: CASRDGELFF. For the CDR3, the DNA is TGTGCCAGCAGGGACGGGGAGCTGTTTTTT.

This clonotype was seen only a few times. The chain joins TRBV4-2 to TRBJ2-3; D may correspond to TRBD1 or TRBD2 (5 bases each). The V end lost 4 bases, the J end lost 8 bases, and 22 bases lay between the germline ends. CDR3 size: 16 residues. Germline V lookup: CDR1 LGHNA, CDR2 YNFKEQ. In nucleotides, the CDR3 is TGTGCCAGCAGCCCTGGGGACGGGAAAAAAGCCGGTACGCAGTATTTT. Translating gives CASSPGDGKKAGTQYF.

CDR3 DNA: TGCGCCAGCAGTCGACAAGACCCGGGACTACCACTCTATCCAGATACGCAGTATTTT. Protein sequence: CASSRQDPGLPLYPDTQYF. The chain has TRBV23-1 and TRBJ2-3; 7 bases fit TRBD2. TRBV23-1 is an open reading frame whose function is uncertain. V gave up 4 bases and J gave up 4 bases; unmatched junction bases: 20. CDR3 length: 19 amino acids.

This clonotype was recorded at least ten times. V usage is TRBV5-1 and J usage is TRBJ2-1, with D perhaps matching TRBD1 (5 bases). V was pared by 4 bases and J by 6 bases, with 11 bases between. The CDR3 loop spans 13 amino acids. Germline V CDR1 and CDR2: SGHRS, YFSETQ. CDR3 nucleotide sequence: TGCGCCAGCAGCCCCCAGGGTCCCAATGAGCAGTTCTTC. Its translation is CASSPQGPNEQFF.

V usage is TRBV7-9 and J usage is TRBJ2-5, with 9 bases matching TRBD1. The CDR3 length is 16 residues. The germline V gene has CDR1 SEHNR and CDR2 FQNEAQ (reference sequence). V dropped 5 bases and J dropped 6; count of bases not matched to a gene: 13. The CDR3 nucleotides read TGTGCCAGCAGCCCACCGGGACAGGGAAATTTGAAGACCCAGTACTTC. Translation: CASSPPGQGNLKTQYF.

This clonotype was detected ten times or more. The CDR3 protein is CASSFSGDPPYTF. The CDR3 region has the DNA TGTGCCAGCAGCTTCAGCGGGGACCCGCCCTACACCTTC. The chain employs TRBV11-2 and TRBJ1-2, with D possibly matching TRBD1 (5 bases). This CDR3 spans 13 amino acids. Trimming took off 3 bases at V and 10 bases at J, with 15 bases between the two ends. Looked up from germline, CDR1 is SGHAT and CDR2 is FQNNGV. Variable domain in full (rest from reference TRBV11-2 and TRBJ1-2): EAGVAQSPRYKIIEKRQSVAFWCNPISGHATLYWYQQILGQGPKLLIQFQNNGVVDDSQLPKDRFSAERLKGVDSTLKIQPAKLEDSAVYLCASSFSGDPPYTFGSGTRLTVV.

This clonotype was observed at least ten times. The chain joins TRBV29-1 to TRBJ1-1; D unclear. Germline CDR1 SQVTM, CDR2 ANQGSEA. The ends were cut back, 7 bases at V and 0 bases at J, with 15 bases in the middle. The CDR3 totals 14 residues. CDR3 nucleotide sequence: TGCAGCGAGTCACGGGGAGTAATGAACACTGAAGCTTTCTTT. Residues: CSESRGVMNTEAFF.

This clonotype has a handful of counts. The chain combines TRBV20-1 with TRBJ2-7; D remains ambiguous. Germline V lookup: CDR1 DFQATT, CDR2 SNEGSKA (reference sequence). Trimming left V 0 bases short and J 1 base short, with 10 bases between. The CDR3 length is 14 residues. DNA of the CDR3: TGCAGTGCTAGAGATCTGGTGGCATCCTACGAGCAGTACTTC. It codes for CSARDLVASYEQYF.

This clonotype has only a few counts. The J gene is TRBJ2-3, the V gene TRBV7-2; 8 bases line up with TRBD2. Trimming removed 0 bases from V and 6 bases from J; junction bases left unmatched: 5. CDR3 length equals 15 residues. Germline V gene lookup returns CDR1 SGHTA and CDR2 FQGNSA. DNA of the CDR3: TGTGCCAGCAGCTTAGCAGCGGGAGCGCATGATACGCAGTATTTT. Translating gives CASSLAAGAHDTQYF. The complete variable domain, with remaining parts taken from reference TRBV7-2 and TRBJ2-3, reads GAGVSQSPSNKVTEKGKDVELRCDPISGHTALYWYRQSLGQGLEFLIYFQGNSAPDKSGLPSDRFSAERTGGSVSTLTIQRTQQEDSAVYLCASSLAAGAHDTQYFGPGTRLTVL.

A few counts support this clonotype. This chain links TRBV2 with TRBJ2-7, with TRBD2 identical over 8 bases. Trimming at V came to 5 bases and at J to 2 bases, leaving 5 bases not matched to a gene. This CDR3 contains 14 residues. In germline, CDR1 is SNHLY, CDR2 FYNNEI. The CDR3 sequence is CASSRYGRAYEQYF. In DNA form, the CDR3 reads TGTGCCAGCAGTCGATACGGGAGGGCCTACGAGCAGTACTTC.

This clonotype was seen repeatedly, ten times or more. CDR3 DNA sequence: TGTGCCAGCAGCCAAGGTGGAGTAAATGAGCAGTTCTTC. Its translation is CASSQGGVNEQFF. This rearrangement joins TRBV14 to TRBJ2-1; D is unresolved. CDR1 and CDR2 from the germline V gene are SGHDN and FVKESK. Trimming removed 1 base from V and 7 bases from J, with 8 bases in between. This CDR3 is 13 amino acids long.

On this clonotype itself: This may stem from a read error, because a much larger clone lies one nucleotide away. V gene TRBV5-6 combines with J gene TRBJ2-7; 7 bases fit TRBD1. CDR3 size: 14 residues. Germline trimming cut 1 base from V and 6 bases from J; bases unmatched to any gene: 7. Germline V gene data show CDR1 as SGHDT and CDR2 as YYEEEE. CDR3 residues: CASSLWDRACEQYF. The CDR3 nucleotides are TGTGCCAGCAGCTTGTGGGACAGAGCCTGCGAGCAGTACTTC.

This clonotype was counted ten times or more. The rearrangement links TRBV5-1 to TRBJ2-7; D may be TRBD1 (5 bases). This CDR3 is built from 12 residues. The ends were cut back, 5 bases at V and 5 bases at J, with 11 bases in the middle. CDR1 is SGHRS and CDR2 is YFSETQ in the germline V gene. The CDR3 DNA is TGCGCCAGCAGGGCAGGGTTGGACGAGCAGTACTTC. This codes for CASRAGLDEQYF.

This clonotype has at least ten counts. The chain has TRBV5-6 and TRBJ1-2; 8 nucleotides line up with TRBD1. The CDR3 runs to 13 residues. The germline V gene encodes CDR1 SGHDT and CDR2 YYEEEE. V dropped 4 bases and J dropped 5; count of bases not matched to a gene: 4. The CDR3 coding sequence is TGTGCCAGCAGCAAAACAGGGGGATATGGCTACACCTTC. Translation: CASSKTGGYGYTF. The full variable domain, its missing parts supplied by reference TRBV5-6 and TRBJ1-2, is DAGVTQSPTHLIKTRGQQVTLRCSPKSGHDTVSWYQQALGQGPQFIFQYYEEEERQRGNFPDRFSGHQFPNYSSELNVNALLLGDSALYLCASSKTGGYGYTFGSGTRLTVV.

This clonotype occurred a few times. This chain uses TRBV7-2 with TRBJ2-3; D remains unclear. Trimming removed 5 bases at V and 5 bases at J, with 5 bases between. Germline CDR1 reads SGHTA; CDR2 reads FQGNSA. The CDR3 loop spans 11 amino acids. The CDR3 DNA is TGTGCCAGCAGCCTAAAAGATACGCAGTATTTT. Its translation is CASSLKDTQYF.

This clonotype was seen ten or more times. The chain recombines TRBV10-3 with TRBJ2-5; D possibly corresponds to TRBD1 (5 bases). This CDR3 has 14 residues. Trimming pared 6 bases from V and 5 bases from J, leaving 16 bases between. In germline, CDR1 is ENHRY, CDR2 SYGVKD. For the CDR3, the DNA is TGTGCCATCAGAGCGACAGACAGAATGGAGACCCAGTACTTC. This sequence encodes CAIRATDRMETQYF.

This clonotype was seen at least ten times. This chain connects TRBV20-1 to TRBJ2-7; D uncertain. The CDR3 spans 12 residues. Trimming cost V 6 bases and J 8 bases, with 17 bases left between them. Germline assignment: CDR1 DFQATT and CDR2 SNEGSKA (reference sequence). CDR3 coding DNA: TGCAGTGCCGACGAGCCCCGGCTCAAGCAGTACTTC. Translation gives CSADEPRLKQYF.

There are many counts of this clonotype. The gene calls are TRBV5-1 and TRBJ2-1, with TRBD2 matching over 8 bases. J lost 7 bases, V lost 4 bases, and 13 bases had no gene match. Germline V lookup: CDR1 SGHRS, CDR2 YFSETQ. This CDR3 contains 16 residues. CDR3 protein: CASSPRMAGGTNEQFF. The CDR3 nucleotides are TGCGCCAGCAGCCCCAGGATGGCGGGGGGTACGAATGAGCAGTTCTTC.

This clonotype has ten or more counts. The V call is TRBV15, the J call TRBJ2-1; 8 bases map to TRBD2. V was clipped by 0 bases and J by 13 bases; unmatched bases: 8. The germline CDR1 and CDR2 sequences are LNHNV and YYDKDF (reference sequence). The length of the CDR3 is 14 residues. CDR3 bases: TGTGCCACCAGCAGAGATCTCCGAGCGGGGGTACAGTTCTTC. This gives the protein CATSRDLRAGVQFF. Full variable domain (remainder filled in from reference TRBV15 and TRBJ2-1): DAMVIQNPRYQVTQFGKPVTLSCSQTLNHNVMYWYQQKSSQAPKLLFHYYDKDFNNEADTPDNFQSRRPNTSFCFLDIRSPGLGDTAMYLCATSRDLRAGVQFFGPGTRLTVL.

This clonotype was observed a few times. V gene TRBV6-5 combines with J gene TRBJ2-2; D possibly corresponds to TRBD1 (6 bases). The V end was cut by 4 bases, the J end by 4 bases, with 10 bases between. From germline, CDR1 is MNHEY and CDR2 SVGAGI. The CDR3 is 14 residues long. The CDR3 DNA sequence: TGTGCCAGCAGTTTCAGGGGTCGCACCGGGGAGCTGTTTTTT. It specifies CASSFRGRTGELFF.

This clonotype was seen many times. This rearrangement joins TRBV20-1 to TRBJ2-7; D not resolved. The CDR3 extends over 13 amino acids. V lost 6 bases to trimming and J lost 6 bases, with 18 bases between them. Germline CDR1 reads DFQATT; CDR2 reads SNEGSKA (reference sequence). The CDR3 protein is CSAFEGIGSEQYF. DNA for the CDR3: TGCAGTGCCTTTGAAGGGATAGGAAGCGAGCAGTACTTC.

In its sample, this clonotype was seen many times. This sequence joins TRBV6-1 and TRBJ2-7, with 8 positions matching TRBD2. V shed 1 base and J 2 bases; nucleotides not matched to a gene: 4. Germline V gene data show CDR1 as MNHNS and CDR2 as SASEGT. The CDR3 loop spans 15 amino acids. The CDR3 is CASSEGAGGPYEQYF. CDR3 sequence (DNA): TGTGCCAGCAGTGAAGGGGCGGGAGGACCCTACGAGCAGTACTTC.

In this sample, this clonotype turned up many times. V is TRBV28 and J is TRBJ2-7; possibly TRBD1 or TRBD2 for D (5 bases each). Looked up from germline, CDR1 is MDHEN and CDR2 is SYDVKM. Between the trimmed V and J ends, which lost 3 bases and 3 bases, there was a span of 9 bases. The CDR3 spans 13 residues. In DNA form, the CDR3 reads TGTGCCAGCAGTTTTGGGGGAAACTACGAGCAGTACTTC. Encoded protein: CASSFGGNYEQYF.

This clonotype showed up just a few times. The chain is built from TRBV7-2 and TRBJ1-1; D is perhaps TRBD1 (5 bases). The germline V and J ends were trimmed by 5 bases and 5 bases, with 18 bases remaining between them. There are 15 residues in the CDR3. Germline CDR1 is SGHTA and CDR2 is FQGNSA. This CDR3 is CASSLEALGGTEAFF. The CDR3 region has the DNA TGTGCCAGCAGCCTAGAGGCTCTGGGGGGGACTGAAGCTTTCTTT.